This T cell receptor beta chain was obtained from a study of T cells in Graves' hyperthyroidism and ophthalmopathy. This clonotype was recorded at least ten times. RNA transcripts yielded amplified TCR beta CDR3 regions. Using the HTBI primer set, a first-round RT-PCR was run on the TCR CDR3. TCRdb called the multiplex PCR reads again in MiXCR, with one record for every CDR3 protein. The sample shows roughly 380,000 distinct CDR3 sequences, around 13% of them seen only once. The CDR3 contains 17 residues. Germline V lookup: CDR1 SEHNR, CDR2 FQNEAQ (reference sequence). After removal of 5 bases from V and 2 bases from J, the junction contained 13 bases not matched to a gene.

The receptor comes from a woman aged 60 to 75 with Graves' hyperthyroidism. The chain uses TRBV7-9 and TRBJ2-3; 7 bases line up with TRBD2. The sample was blood. The CDR3 is CASSLTTAGVPTDTQYF. For the CDR3, the DNA is TGTGCCAGCAGCCTCACTACGGCGGGAGTCCCCACAGATACGCAGTATTTT.